Presented here are 2 T cell receptor beta chains from one specimen sequenced in a study of pediatric ulcerative colitis. Sequencing was performed with immunoSEQ multiplex PCR; in TCRdb, only in-frame clones are kept and a portion is missing. The sample records 10,000 or so clones, over 70% being singletons. Sample: blood. The source is a girl aged 10-17 years with moderate ulcerative colitis.

The V call is TRBV10-3, the J call TRBJ1-1, with a possible D match to TRBD1 (5 bases). V was cut by 4 bases and J by 4 bases, with 7 bases left in between. The germline gives CDR1 ENHRY, CDR2 SYGVKD. The CDR3 runs to 12 residues. Here the CDR3 reads CAISGGVTEAFF. CDR3 bases: TGTGCCATCAGTGGAGGGGTCACTGAAGCTTTCTTT.

The chain carries TRBV5-4 and TRBJ2-1; 10 bases match TRBD1. The ends lost 4 bases at V and 9 bases at J; junction bases unmatched: 10. The CDR3 is made up of 15 amino acids. Germline values: CDR1 SGHNT, CDR2 YYREEE (reference sequence). The CDR3 DNA follows: TGTGCCAGCAGCGCCGGGACAGGGGCAGTAGGTGAGCAGTTCTTC. Translated: CASSAGTGAVGEQFF. The full variable domain, with the rest looked up from reference TRBV5-4 and TRBJ2-1, is ETGVTQSPTHLIKTRGQQVTLRCSSQSGHNTVSWYQQALGQGPQFIFQYYREEENGRGNFPPRFSGLQFPNYSSELNVNALELDDSALYLCASSAGTGAVGEQFFGPGTRLTVL.